This TCR beta chain was observed in a study of blood T cell repertoires in COVID-19. In the study overall: T cells, B-cell-depleted T cells, or PBMCs supplied cDNA or gDNA.

How the authors handled the data: Amplification from reference gene primers served as the basis for estimated nucleated cell counts. The method was immunoSEQ multiplex PCR; TCRdb's version includes in-frame clones alone and lacks a portion of them. V and J calls and clone size are copied from that table; D and trimming were computed from the DNA. The data hold approximately 240,000 clones, with 87% observed a single time. The CDR3 sequence is 12 residues long. The germline V gene encodes CDR1 MNHEY and CDR2 SVGEGT. Trimming took off 5 bases at V and 7 bases at J, with 12 bases between the two ends. Adults between roughly 18 and 100 years of age took part from 24 US areas. Cohort placement rested on clinical history that participants reported themselves.

Source material: PBMCs or T cells enriched from blood (not recorded which). V and J are TRBV6-2 or TRBV6-3 and TRBJ2-7; TRBD2 might be the D (6 bases). The TCR was taken from a woman between 25 and 40 years old with acute COVID-19. CDR3 in amino acids: CASSVGGGEQYF. CDR3 coding DNA: TGTGCCAGCAGTGTGGGGGGTGGAGAGCAGTACTTC.